The 29 T cell receptor beta chains reported below all come from one sample, sequenced in a study of blood T cell repertoires in COVID-19. The assay was immunoSEQ multiplex PCR, and TCRdb's table has in-frame clones only and misses some. The sample records about 250,000 clones, 80% to 90% being singletons. The sequencing sample was made of PBMCs or T cells enriched from blood (not recorded which). These receptors all come from a woman aged 18-29 years who had recovered from COVID-19.

The chain has TRBV5-6 and TRBJ2-7; TRBD1 might be the D (7 bases). There are 15 residues in the CDR3. V was clipped by 2 bases and J by 7 bases, with 19 bases between them. The germline V gene has CDR1 SGHDT and CDR2 YYEEEE. CDR3 residues: CASSLGGRGGKEQYF. The CDR3 DNA is TGTGCCAGCAGCTTAGGGGGCCGGGGAGGAAAAGAGCAGTACTTC.

V gene TRBV7-9 combines with J gene TRBJ1-5, with D tentatively TRBD1 (6 bases). Trimming left V 1 base short and J 8 bases short, with 15 bases between. The CDR3 has 15 residues. CDR1 is SEHNR, CDR2 FQNEAQ, per germline (reference sequence). CDR3 DNA: TGTGCCAGCAGCTTAGGAGGGGGTCGGGTGGAGCCCCAGCATTTT. It specifies CASSLGGGRVEPQHF. Full variable domain (remainder filled in from reference TRBV7-9 and TRBJ1-5): DTGVSQNPRHKITKRGQNVTFRCDPISEHNRLYWYRQTLGQGPEFLTYFQNEAQLEKSRLLSDRFSAERPKGSFSTLEIQRTEQGDSAMYLCASSLGGGRVEPQHFGDGTRLSIL.

The rearrangement uses TRBV7-6 and TRBJ2-3; 10 positions agree with TRBD2. The CDR3 consists of 15 residues. Germline V gene data show CDR1 as SGHVS and CDR2 as FNYEAQ. V shed 1 base and J 5 bases; nucleotides not matched to a gene: 3. The CDR3 is CASSLGTSGEDTQYF. CDR3 bases: TGTGCCAGCAGCTTAGGAACTAGCGGGGAAGATACGCAGTATTTT.

The chain employs TRBV5-1 and TRBJ2-1; TRBD1 agrees at 9 bases. Germline V CDR1 and CDR2: SGHRS, YFSETQ. Losses at the gene ends were 0 bases for V and 1 base for J; bases not matched to a gene: 2. The CDR3 runs to 16 residues. CDR3 bases: TGCGCCAGCAGCTTGGTACAGGGGGCTTCCTACAATGAGCAGTTCTTC. Residues: CASSLVQGASYNEQFF.

The rearrangement links TRBV18 to TRBJ2-7; possible D gene TRBD1, 5 bases. Germline V gene sequence: CDR1 KGHSH, CDR2 LQKENI. V lost 3 bases and J 7 bases, leaving 7 bases between the germline ends. The CDR3 runs 11 residues. The CDR3 nucleotides read TGTGCCAGCTCACCTAACAGGGAGCAGTACTTC. Amino acid sequence: CASSPNREQYF.

A word on this clone: Given a much more abundant clone one base away, this may be a read error. The same CDR3 is also encoded by other DNA sequences in this sample. The chain joins TRBV28 to TRBJ1-2, with D maybe TRBD1 (5 bases). The germline gives CDR1 MDHEN, CDR2 SYDVKM. Trimming removed 6 bases at V and 2 bases at J, with 7 bases between. CDR3 length: 12 amino acids. In DNA, the CDR3 is TGTGCCAGCAGCCGACAGAACTATGGCTACACCTTC. This sequence encodes CASSRQNYGYTF.

A few counts support this clone. V and J are TRBV7-9 and TRBJ2-7; the D gene is possibly TRBD1 (5 bases). Germline assignment: CDR1 SEHNR and CDR2 FQNEAQ (reference sequence). V lost 3 bases and J 4 bases, leaving 13 bases between the germline ends. This CDR3 comprises 14 residues. The CDR3 here is CASSLDMVEYEQYF. The CDR3 bases are TGTGCCAGCAGCTTGGACATGGTGGAATACGAGCAGTACTTC. Full variable domain (rest looked up from reference TRBV7-9 and TRBJ2-7): DTGVSQNPRHKITKRGQNVTFRCDPISEHNRLYWYRQTLGQGPEFLTYFQNEAQLEKSRLLSDRFSAERPKGSFSTLEIQRTEQGDSAMYLCASSLDMVEYEQYFGPGTRLTVT.

The chain couples TRBV11-2 to TRBJ2-6; TRBD1 matches 8 bases. Germline values: CDR1 SGHAT, CDR2 FQNNGV. V was pared by 3 bases and J by 1 base, with 8 bases of the junction left unmatched. This CDR3 is 18 amino acids long. This CDR3 is CASSFIGQGKSGANVLTF. In DNA, the CDR3 is TGTGCCAGCAGCTTCATCGGACAGGGCAAATCTGGGGCCAACGTCCTGACTTTC. The full variable domain, with the rest looked up from reference TRBV11-2 and TRBJ2-6, is EAGVAQSPRYKIIEKRQSVAFWCNPISGHATLYWYQQILGQGPKLLIQFQNNGVVDDSQLPKDRFSAERLKGVDSTLKIQPAKLEDSAVYLCASSFIGQGKSGANVLTFGAGSRLTVL.

This clone was detected only once. This sequence joins TRBV10-3 and TRBJ2-2; the match to TRBD2 covers 7 bases. The CDR3 consists of 16 residues. With V trimmed by 8 bases and J by 3 bases, 12 bases remained unmatched. Germline lookup yields CDR1 ENHRY and CDR2 SYGVKD. For the CDR3, the DNA is TGTGCCATCGACGCGAGCGGGGAAGGTTACACCGGGGAGCTGTTTTTT. Translating gives CAIDASGEGYTGELFF.

This rearrangement joins TRBV5-1 to TRBJ1-1, with a possible D match to TRBD1 (5 bases). Germline CDR1 is SGHRS and CDR2 is YFSETQ. Trimming stripped 0 bases from V and 4 bases from J, with 13 bases between. The length of the CDR3 is 15 residues. This CDR3 reads CASSLGREGSTEAFF. The CDR3 nucleotides are TGCGCCAGCAGCTTGGGCAGGGAAGGCAGCACTGAAGCTTTCTTT.

This clone showed up just a few times. The chain recombines TRBV18 with TRBJ2-7; possibly TRBD2 for D (6 bases). V was cut by 3 bases and J by 3 bases, with 18 bases left in between. The CDR3 runs to 16 residues. CDR1 is KGHSH and CDR2 is LQKENI in the germline V gene. CDR3 bases: TGTGCCAGCTCACCCCACGCTGGCGGGGACCTCTACGAGCAGTACTTC. It codes for CASSPHAGGDLYEQYF.

This chain uses TRBV5-1 with TRBJ1-6; 8 bases fit TRBD1. Germline V gene sequence: CDR1 SGHRS, CDR2 YFSETQ. The CDR3 has 16 amino acids. J lost 3 bases, V lost 4 bases, and 6 bases had no gene match. CDR3 region: CASSVSGGVYNSPLHF. In DNA form, the CDR3 reads TGCGCCAGCAGCGTTTCAGGGGGCGTCTATAATTCACCCCTCCACTTT.

The chain combines TRBV13 with TRBJ2-1; TRBD2 matches at 9 bases. V lost 2 bases, J lost 6 bases, and 2 bases stayed unmatched. The CDR3 length is 14 residues. CDR1 is PRHDT and CDR2 is FYEKMQ in the germline V gene (reference sequence). The CDR3 region is CASSLIAGVNEQFF. DNA for the CDR3: TGTGCCAGCAGCTTAATAGCGGGGGTCAATGAGCAGTTCTTC.

The rearrangement links TRBV9 to TRBJ2-5, with 7 nucleotides matching TRBD2. The CDR3 runs to 17 residues. The germline V gene encodes CDR1 SGDLS and CDR2 YYNGEE. The junction had 8 bases not matched to a gene; V was cut back by 0 bases and J by 0 bases. As DNA, the CDR3 is TGTGCCAGCAGCGTAGGTCCAGCGGGGACCAACCAAGAGACCCAGTACTTC. Translating it yields CASSVGPAGTNQETQYF.

The chain employs TRBV19 and TRBJ1-1; D gene unclear. The CDR3 extends over 13 amino acids. Trimming shortened V by 2 bases and J by 1 base, and 5 bases separated the two germline ends. From germline, CDR1 is LNHDA and CDR2 SQIVND (reference sequence). In DNA, the CDR3 is TGTGCCAGTAGTATATGGAGGAACACTGAAGCTTTCTTT. Translating it yields CASSIWRNTEAFF.

The V call is TRBV13, the J call TRBJ2-7; 8 bases are shared with TRBD2. J lost 3 bases, V lost 5 bases, and 3 bases had no gene match. Germline CDR1 reads PRHDT; CDR2 reads FYEKMQ (reference sequence). The CDR3 spans 13 residues. CDR3: CASSMGTSYEQYF. CDR3 DNA: TGTGCCAGCAGCATGGGGACTAGCTACGAGCAGTACTTC. Looking up the rest from reference TRBV13 and TRBJ2-7 gives the full variable domain: AAGVIQSPRHLIKEKRETATLKCYPIPRHDTVYWYQQGPGQDPQFLISFYEKMQSDKGSIPDRFSAQQFSDYHSELNMSSLELGDSALYFCASSMGTSYEQYFGPGTRLTVT.

This chain uses TRBV5-1 with TRBJ2-2, with D possibly TRBD1 on 6 matching bases. Germline-derived CDR1 and CDR2 are SGHRS and YFSETQ. Trimming cost V 0 bases and J 0 bases, with 12 bases left between them. There are 17 residues in the CDR3. CDR3 DNA sequence: TGCGCCAGCAGCTTGGACGGTAGGACAGCGAACACCGGGGAGCTGTTTTTT. Translated: CASSLDGRTANTGELFF.

This clone was detected only a few times. V and J are TRBV4-2 and TRBJ2-1; maybe TRBD2 (8 bases). The CDR3 runs to 19 residues. Trimming shortened V by 0 bases and J by 5 bases, and 23 bases separated the two germline ends. Germline values: CDR1 LGHNA, CDR2 YNFKEQ. CDR3 amino acids: CASSQEGGGGTSHHNEQFF. The DNA of the CDR3 is TGTGCCAGCAGCCAAGAAGGGGGCGGGGGGACTTCTCATCACAATGAGCAGTTCTTC.

The V call is TRBV2, the J call TRBJ1-1, with 7 bases matching TRBD1. V lost 6 bases and J lost 1; bases outside the gene matches: 5. CDR1 is SNHLY, CDR2 FYNNEI, per germline. There are 14 residues in the CDR3. The CDR3 region is CASRETGRNTEAFF. The DNA of the CDR3 is TGTGCCAGCAGGGAGACAGGGAGGAACACTGAAGCTTTCTTT.

This clone was observed a few times. The chain links TRBV3-1 (or the pseudogene TRBV3-2) to TRBJ1-6; 7 bases match TRBD1. Trimming cost V 3 bases and J 6 bases; bases outside gene matches: 2. CDR1 LGHDT and CDR2 YNNKEL come from the germline V gene (reference sequence). The CDR3 totals 14 residues. The CDR3 spells CASSHGTVNSPLHF. The CDR3 nucleotides read TGTGCCAGCAGCCACGGGACAGTTAATTCACCCCTCCACTTT.

The V gene is TRBV2, the J gene TRBJ2-2; D is possibly TRBD2 (7 bases). This CDR3 spans 15 amino acids. V lost 6 bases and J lost 6, with 17 bases in between. Germline V gene lookup returns CDR1 SNHLY and CDR2 FYNNEI. The CDR3: CASRPLGGESGELFF. The CDR3 region has the DNA TGTGCCAGCAGGCCGCTAGGGGGGGAGTCCGGGGAGCTGTTTTTT.

The chain combines TRBV19 with TRBJ2-7, with 10 bases that match TRBD1. With 6 bases clipped from V and 2 bases from J, the junction kept 4 bases outside the gene matches. Germline-derived CDR1 and CDR2 are LNHDA and SQIVND (reference sequence). CDR3 size: 14 residues. The CDR3 bases are TGTGCCAGTAGCGCGGGACAGGGGCCCTACGAGCAGTACTTC. Its protein product is CASSAGQGPYEQYF.

The chain has TRBV3-1 (or the pseudogene TRBV3-2) and TRBJ2-1; 8 bases agree with TRBD2. Germline lookup yields CDR1 LGHDT and CDR2 YNNKEL (reference sequence). With V trimmed by 1 base and J by 2 bases, 10 bases remained unmatched. The CDR3 covers 18 residues. The CDR3 here is CASSQGVAGGSTYNEQFF. The CDR3 DNA sequence: TGTGCCAGCAGCCAAGGCGTGGCGGGGGGCTCTACCTACAATGAGCAGTTCTTC.

The V and J genes are TRBV4-1 and TRBJ1-1; D remains ambiguous. Germline V gene sequence: CDR1 MGHRA, CDR2 YSYEKL. This CDR3 is built from 16 residues. V was shortened by 1 base and J by 4 bases, with 16 bases between the two germline ends. CDR3 region: CASSQGPTAGLTEAFF. The CDR3 bases are TGCGCCAGCAGCCAAGGCCCTACAGCGGGCCTCACTGAAGCTTTCTTT.

V is TRBV5-1 and J is TRBJ2-1; D not certain. CDR1 and CDR2 from the germline V gene are SGHRS and YFSETQ. Deletions cut 7 bases from V and 0 bases from J, with 17 bases between. The CDR3 covers 16 residues. DNA of the CDR3: TGCGCCAGCTCCCGAATCGCCACGGGCTCCTACAATGAGCAGTTCTTC. Protein sequence: CASSRIATGSYNEQFF.

The chain has TRBV9 and TRBJ1-6; possible D gene TRBD1, 6 bases. Looked up from germline, CDR1 is SGDLS and CDR2 is YYNGEE. The CDR3 runs to 13 residues. V was pared by 4 bases and J by 7 bases, with 9 bases between. The CDR3: CASSQQGNSPLHF. CDR3 in DNA: TGTGCCAGCAGCCAGCAGGGGAATTCACCCCTCCACTTT.

This chain connects TRBV29-1 to TRBJ1-1, with 7 bases identical to TRBD1. The CDR3 sequence is 12 residues long. The V gene end was trimmed by 6 bases and the J gene end by 1 base; junction bases not matched to a gene: 2. Germline V gives CDR1 SQVTM, CDR2 ANQGSEA. The CDR3 coding sequence is TGCAGCGTGGGACAGAAGAACACTGAAGCTTTCTTT. This translates into CSVGQKNTEAFF.

This clone appeared once. The gene calls are TRBV18 and TRBJ2-2, with D perhaps TRBD1 (6 bases). V was pared by 3 bases and J by 1 base, with 12 bases between. Germline lookup yields CDR1 KGHSH and CDR2 LQKENI. The CDR3 runs 16 residues. CDR3 amino acids: CASSPRSGQNTGELFF. The CDR3 coding sequence is TGTGCCAGCTCACCCCGTTCGGGACAGAACACCGGGGAGCTGTTTTTT.

V and J are TRBV5-1 and TRBJ2-2; 7 bases fit TRBD1. Germline CDR1 reads SGHRS; CDR2 reads YFSETQ. V shed 5 bases, J shed 2 bases, and the junction held 3 bases outside the gene matches. There are 14 residues in the CDR3. The CDR3 DNA follows: TGCGCCAGCAGTTGGGACAGAAACACCGGGGAGCTGTTTTTT. As protein: CASSWDRNTGELFF.